The entry that follows covers one T cell receptor beta chain sequence. Its recognized antigen is unknown. It has no much larger one-base neighbor in the sample; base qualities were not kept. This entry belongs to a study of cytomegalovirus exposure and HLA in healthy donors (dated by TCRdb to about 2017). Some background on the complete study: According to a later analysis, the approximately 120 validation repertoires were produced on the same platform as the roughly 700 repertoires of the first cohort. The study was designed to test whether signatures of past pathogen exposure could be identified by cataloging public T cell receptors. High-throughput TCR immunosequencing, statistical association of individual TCRs with disease status, and machine learning were combined to predict cytomegalovirus infection status. In addition to the first cohort of roughly 700 subjects, a separate validation cohort of under 150 different subjects was used. Points the paper makes about the study in general: Of the cluster scores, 94% were above 0 in a later analysis, which found that TCRs clustered in the first cohort also tended to co-occur in the 95 to 150 validation repertoires. A total of around 150 TCR beta chains were listed by the study as associated with cytomegalovirus. The authors suggested that the approach could potentially be extended to other disease states and immunological phenotypes. The classifier was reported to diagnose cytomegalovirus status with high specificity and sensitivity in both the original and validation cohorts. Across donors, most TCR sequences were observed very rarely, whereas some public TCRs were present in many individuals. In vitro tests confirmed that a few of the cytomegalovirus-associated TCR beta chains recognize cytomegalovirus antigens. The validation cohort had no HLA typing available for a later analysis, so co-occurrence within that cohort was assessed over all 120 repertoires.

The library was obtained by the immunoSEQ multiplex PCR assay. As for the original processing: A statistical classification framework was built for diagnosing cytomegalovirus status from the catalog of TCR beta chain sequences. The source is immuneACCESS, and TCRdb retained only in-frame sequences with V and J called. Part of the clones is not carried over; for the studies checked, unresolved V genes explain less than half of this, and the remainder is unexplained. From that table come the V and J calls and clone size; the DNA was used to work out D and trimming. For this sample there are under 300,000 clones; more than 75% appear just once. Over 0.95% of the sample comes from the top ten. Here V drops 6 bases and J drops 1 base, and the junction holds 8 bases not matched to any gene. The CDR3 starts with the cysteine, ends with the phenylalanine, and has 17 residues. The entry retains the CDR3 DNA only, 51 bases that are in frame from base 1. Via the germline V gene, CDR1 is MDHEN and CDR2 SYDVKM.

Donors formed part of the validation cohort, which comprised 120 subjects and was distinct from the first cohort of several hundred subjects. The sequencing input was PBMCs. The TCR originated in a woman under 40 in good health and CMV-seropositive. The chain is assembled from TRBV28 and TRBJ1-5; the junction holds 11 bases that match TRBD1. The sequenced DNA: TGTGCCAGCAGCTACGGACAGGGGGCACCGAGCAATCAGCCCCAGCATTTT. It is translated as CASSYGQGAPSNQPQHF.